The clone carrying this T cell receptor (beta chain) has just a few counts. Its antigen is unidentified. V was shortened by 4 bases and J by 5 bases, with 12 bases between the two germline ends. Germline V gene data show CDR1 as MNHNY and CDR2 as SVGAGI (reference sequence). This CDR3 is built from 13 residues. This entry belongs to a study of OX40 agonist ivuxolimab in advanced cancers. Points from the study as a whole: Among the nonresponders, some also had low normalized T-cell clonal expansion.

Produced via immunoSEQ multiplex PCR; TCRdb's table is partial and in-frame only. The sample includes 9,500 to 15,000 clones, around 81% of them seen just once. The sequences come from CD4+ or CD8+ T cells sorted from blood, collected in a trial of the OX40 agonist ivuxolimab. V usage is TRBV6-6 and J usage is TRBJ2-7, with no clear D. The TCR originated in an adult with an advanced solid tumor such as melanoma, head and neck, liver or kidney cancer. The CDR3 bases are TGTGCCAGCAGTTTAGGGTCAGTCCACGAGCAGTACTTC. This sequence encodes CASSLGSVHEQYF.